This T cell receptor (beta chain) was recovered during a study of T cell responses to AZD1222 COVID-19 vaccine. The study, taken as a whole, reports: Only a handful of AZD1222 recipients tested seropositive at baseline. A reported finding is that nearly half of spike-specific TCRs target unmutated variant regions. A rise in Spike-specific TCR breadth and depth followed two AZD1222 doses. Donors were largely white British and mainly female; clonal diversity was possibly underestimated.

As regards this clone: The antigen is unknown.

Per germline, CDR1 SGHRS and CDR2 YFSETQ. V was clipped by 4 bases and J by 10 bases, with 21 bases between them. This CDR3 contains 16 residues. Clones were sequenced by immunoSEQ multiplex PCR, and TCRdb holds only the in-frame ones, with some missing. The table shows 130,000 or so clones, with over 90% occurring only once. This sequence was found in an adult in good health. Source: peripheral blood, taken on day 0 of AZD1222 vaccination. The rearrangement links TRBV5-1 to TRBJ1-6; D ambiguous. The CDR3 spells CASSSHPEGSGSPLHF. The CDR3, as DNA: TGCGCCAGCAGCAGCCACCCGGAGGGTTCTGGGTCACCCCTCCACTTT.